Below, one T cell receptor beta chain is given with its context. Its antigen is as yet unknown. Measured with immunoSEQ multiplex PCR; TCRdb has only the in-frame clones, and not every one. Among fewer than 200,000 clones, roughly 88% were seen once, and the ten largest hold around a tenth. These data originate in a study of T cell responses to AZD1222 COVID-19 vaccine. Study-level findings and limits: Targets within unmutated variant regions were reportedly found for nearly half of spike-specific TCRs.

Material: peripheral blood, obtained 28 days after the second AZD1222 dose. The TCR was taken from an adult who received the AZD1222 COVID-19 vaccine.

DNA of the CDR3: TGCAGCGTTGAAGTAGGGGGACTTAACACTGAAGCTTTCTTT. It is translated as CSVEVGGLNTEAFF. This chain joins TRBV29-1 and TRBJ1-1; D might be TRBD1 (6 bases). Germline CDR1 SQVTM, CDR2 ANQGSEA. V lost 1 base and J lost 2, with 11 bases in between. The CDR3 is 14 amino acids. The entire variable domain, with the rest obtained from reference TRBV29-1 and TRBJ1-1, is as follows: SAVISQKPSRDICQRGTSLTIQCQVDSQVTMMFWYRQQPGQSLTLIATANQGSEATYESGFVIDKFPISRPNLTFSTLTVSNMSPEDSSIYLCSVEVGGLNTEAFFGQGTRLTVV.